This T cell receptor (beta chain) was profiled in a study of T cell responses to AZD1222 COVID-19 vaccine. Study observations and caveats: Possibly, clonal diversity was underestimated; donors were largely white British and included more females. Just a handful of AZD1222 recipients were seropositive at baseline. Close to half of spike-specific TCRs reportedly recognize unmutated variant regions. The breadth and depth of Spike-specific TCRs increased once two AZD1222 doses had been given.

Sequencing used immunoSEQ multiplex PCR; TCRdb keeps in-frame clones, though not all of them. The data hold fewer than 30,000 clones, with 86% observed a single time. CDR1 is LGHDT, CDR2 YNNKEL, per germline (reference sequence). This CDR3 has 14 amino acids. V lost 5 bases and J 4 bases, leaving 13 bases between the germline ends. Concerning this clone: Its specificity is unknown.

The source is an adult who received the AZD1222 COVID-19 vaccine. Sequencing was performed on peripheral blood, taken 28 days after the second AZD1222 dose. V is TRBV3-1 (or the pseudogene TRBV3-2) and J is TRBJ2-3, with D hard to call. The CDR3 DNA is TGTGCCAGCAGCTTTACTATTATGTCAGATACGCAGTATTTT. This codes for CASSFTIMSDTQYF.